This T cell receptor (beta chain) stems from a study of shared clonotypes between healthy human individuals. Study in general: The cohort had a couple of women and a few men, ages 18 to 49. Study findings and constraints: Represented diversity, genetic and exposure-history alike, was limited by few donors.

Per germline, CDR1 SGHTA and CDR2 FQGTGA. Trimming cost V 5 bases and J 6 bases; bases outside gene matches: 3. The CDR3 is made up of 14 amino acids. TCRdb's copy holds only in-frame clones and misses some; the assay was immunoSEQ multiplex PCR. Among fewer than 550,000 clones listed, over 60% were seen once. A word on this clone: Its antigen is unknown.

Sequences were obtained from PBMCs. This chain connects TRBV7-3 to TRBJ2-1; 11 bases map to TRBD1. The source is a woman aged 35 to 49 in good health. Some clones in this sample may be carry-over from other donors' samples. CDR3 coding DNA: TGTGCCAGCAGCAGGGACAGGGGGGTCAATGAGCAGTTCTTC. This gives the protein CASSRDRGVNEQFF. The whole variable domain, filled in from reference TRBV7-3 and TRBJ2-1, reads GAGVSQTPSNKVTEKGKYVELRCDPISGHTALYWYRQSLGQGPEFLIYFQGTGAADDSGLPNDRFFAVRPEGSVSTLKIQRTERGDSAVYLCASSRDRGVNEQFFGPGTRLTVL.